This record looks at one TCR beta chain sequence and its context. What it recognizes is unknown. Prepared TCR beta cDNA libraries contained unique molecular identifiers. TCRdb recomputed calls from the PCR reads with MiXCR, one row per CDR3 protein. The sample lists around 710,000 distinct CDR3 sequences, around 45% occurring once. CDR1 and CDR2 (germline): SQVTM, ANQGSEA. The CDR3 runs 14 residues. The V segment lost 7 bases and the J segment 8 bases; nucleotides outside the gene matches: 10. This sample was included in a study of post-analysis software for immune sequencing data. Study observations and caveats: Relative to controls, patients had about five TRBV segments at higher frequency, with TRBV5-6, TRBV5-1 and TRBV20-1 among these.

The V call is TRBV29-1, the J call TRBJ2-1, with 11 bases lining up with TRBD2. Sequencing was performed on blood. The receptor was isolated from a girl aged 5-17 years with multiple sclerosis. This CDR3 reads CSAPRPSGRHEQFF. The DNA for the CDR3 is TGCAGCGCCCCTCGGCCTAGCGGGAGGCATGAGCAGTTCTTC.